The T cell receptor beta chain described here comes from a study of cytomegalovirus exposure and HLA in healthy donors. Overall study results and limits: Later analysis found that TCR beta chains associated with HLA were more clonally expanded than other, equally common chains.

This CDR3 comprises 14 residues. Germline assignment: CDR1 MGHRA and CDR2 YSYEKL. With V trimmed by 1 base and J by 11 bases, 10 bases remained unmatched. The study ran its PCR with 60 Vbeta and 13 Jbeta primers. TCRdb keeps only in-frame clones here, not all; method: immunoSEQ multiplex PCR. The sample carries around 250,000 clones, around 81% recorded once. As for this clone: Its matching antigen is unknown.

The V call is TRBV4-1, the J call TRBJ1-1; the match to TRBD1 covers 7 bases. The clonotype was recovered from a woman aged 55-69 years in good health and CMV-seropositive. The source material was PBMCs. This CDR3 reads CASSQVGRGRWAFF. The CDR3 nucleotides are TGCGCCAGCAGCCAAGTGGGCAGGGGGAGATGGGCTTTCTTT.